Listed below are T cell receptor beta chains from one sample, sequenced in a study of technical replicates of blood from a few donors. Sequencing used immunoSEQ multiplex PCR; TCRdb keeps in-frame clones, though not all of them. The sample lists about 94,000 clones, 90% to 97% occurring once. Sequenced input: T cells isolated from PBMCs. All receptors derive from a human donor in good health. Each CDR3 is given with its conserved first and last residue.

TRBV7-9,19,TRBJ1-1,CASSKYDIGDWTGNTEAFF
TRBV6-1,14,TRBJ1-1,CASSATGARTEAFF
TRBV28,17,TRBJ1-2,CASSLASSGSGWYGYTF
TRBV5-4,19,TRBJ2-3,CASSPQPGLAGLIKDTQYF
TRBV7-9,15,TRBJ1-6,CASSRRDTYNSPLHF
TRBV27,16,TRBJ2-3,CASSLWSSGRADTQYF
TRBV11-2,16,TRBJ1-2,CASSPQRQEWPYGYTF
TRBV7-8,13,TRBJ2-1,CASSTRLGQGFVF
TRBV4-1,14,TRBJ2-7,CASSPGQATYEQYF
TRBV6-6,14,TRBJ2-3,CASTGQLGTDTQYF
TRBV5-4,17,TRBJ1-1,CASSSGGLGLPNTEAFF
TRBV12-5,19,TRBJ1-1,CASGLVFGGGPVANTEAFF
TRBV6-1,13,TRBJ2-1,CASLLVAGNEQFF
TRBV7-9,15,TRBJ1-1,CASSPRQDKNTEAFF
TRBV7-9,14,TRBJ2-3,CASSPGLATDTQYF
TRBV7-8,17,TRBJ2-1,CASSTHLLAGIVNEQFF
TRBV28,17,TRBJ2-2,CASSLFPGTRVGGELFF
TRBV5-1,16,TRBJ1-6,CASSFLGPVYNSPLHF
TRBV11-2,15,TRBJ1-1,CASSEKGVGRTEAFF
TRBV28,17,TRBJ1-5,CASSLRDIILSNQPQHF
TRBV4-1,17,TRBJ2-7,CASSQVRLAGASYEQYF
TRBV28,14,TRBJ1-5,CASSLLTSGQPQHF
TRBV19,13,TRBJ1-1,CASSIGQNTEAFF
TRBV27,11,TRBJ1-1,CASRHNTEAFF
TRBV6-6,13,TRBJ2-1,CASSSGPYNEQFF
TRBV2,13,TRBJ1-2,CASSERRMYGYTF
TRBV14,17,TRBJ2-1,CASSPGVVVIGWNEQFF
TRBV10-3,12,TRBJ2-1,CAIRTGANEQFF
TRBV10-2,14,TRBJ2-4,CASSDYRTSGSQYF
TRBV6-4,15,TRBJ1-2,CASSPRGNLNYGYTF
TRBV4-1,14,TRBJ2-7,CASSQLSGLDEQYF
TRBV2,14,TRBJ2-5,CASMGGGKQETQYF
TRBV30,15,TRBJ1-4,CAWSAGDRDNEKLFF
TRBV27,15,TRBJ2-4,CASSLSWQPGDIQYF
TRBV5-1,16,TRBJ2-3,CASSLVRAGGTDTQYF
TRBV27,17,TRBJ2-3,CASSLITGGTGTDTQYF
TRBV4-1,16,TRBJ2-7,CASSPPSGTTNYEQYF
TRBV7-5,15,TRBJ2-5,CVRSQGQGEGETQYF
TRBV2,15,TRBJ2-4,CASRTTSGSNGIQYF
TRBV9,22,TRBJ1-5,CASSVGIGTGSFGEHSNQPQHF
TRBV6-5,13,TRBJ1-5,CASSSSSNQPQHF
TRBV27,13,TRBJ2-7,CASSLAGAYEQYF
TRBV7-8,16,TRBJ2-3,CASSTLGRGVTDTQYF
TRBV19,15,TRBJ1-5,CASSGTGLSNQPQHF
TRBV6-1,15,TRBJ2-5,CASSGQALPRETQYF
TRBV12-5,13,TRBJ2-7,CASGLWDRAEQYF
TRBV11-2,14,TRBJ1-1,CASSFPTGGTEAFF
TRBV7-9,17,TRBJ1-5,CASSLVYGTASNQPQHF
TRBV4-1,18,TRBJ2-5,CASSPRTSGGPREETQYF